Listed below are T cell receptor beta chains from one sample, sequenced in a study of T cell repertoires in cytomegalovirus infection. TCRdb reprocessed the reads via MiXCR and lists one record per CDR3 protein. The sample holds 250,000 to 300,000 distinct CDR3 sequences; approximately 9% are singletons and the top ten take about 15%. Sequenced material: PBMCs. The receptors come from a human donor in good health (CMV status not recorded). Some clones in this sample may be carry-over from other donors' samples. Each CDR3 is given without its conserved first and last residue. The order of the fields is clone size, J gene, V gene, CDR3 protein. Where a row states a size, it is once, few, many or the class of an expanded clone; other rows omit it.

abundance: many
j_gene: TRBJ1-5
v_gene: TRBV5-6
CDR3aa: ASSEYGNSNQPQH

abundance: -
j_gene: TRBJ1-5
v_gene: TRBV12-3/TRBV12-4
CDR3aa: ASSLGYSSQPQH

abundance: many
j_gene: TRBJ2-5
v_gene: TRBV7-2
CDR3aa: ASSLARAIQETQY

abundance: many
j_gene: TRBJ1-1
v_gene: TRBV4-3
CDR3aa: ATRQGTDNTEAF

abundance: many
j_gene: TRBJ2-2
v_gene: TRBV7-2
CDR3aa: ASSLLGLGGNGELF

abundance: many
j_gene: TRBJ1-4
v_gene: TRBV7-2
CDR3aa: ASSSFAGQGNEKLF

abundance: few
j_gene: TRBJ2-5
v_gene: TRBV12-3/TRBV12-4
CDR3aa: ASSFTGGPLPETQY

abundance: many
j_gene: TRBJ2-7
v_gene: TRBV7-6
CDR3aa: ASSFETGQGNEQY

abundance: -
j_gene: TRBJ2-1
v_gene: TRBV20-1
CDR3aa: SAVVPQGFHEQF

abundance: -
j_gene: TRBJ1-1
v_gene: TRBV19
CDR3aa: ASSPRTGQVTEAF

abundance: many
j_gene: TRBJ1-3
v_gene: TRBV7-6
CDR3aa: ASSSNRGSGNTIY